These 27 T cell receptor beta chains originate from one sample sequenced in a study of T-cell reconstitution after alpha-beta-depleted transplantation in children. The TCRbeta library incorporated unique molecular identifiers. TCRdb recomputed calls from the PCR reads with MiXCR, one row per CDR3 protein. The sample has 90,000 to 120,000 distinct CDR3 sequences; 5% to 7% are singletons. The specimen was PBMCs, mostly from graft donor cells, collected 360 days after TCRalphabeta/CD19-depleted stem cell transplant. The receptors derive from a male patient under 10 years old who had a stem cell transplant for acute lymphoblastic leukemia, so the T cells may come from the graft donor.

This clonotype was counted many times. The gene calls are TRBV7-9 and TRBJ2-1, with no clear D. The CDR3 contains 13 residues. CDR1 and CDR2 from the germline V gene are SEHNR and FQNEAQ (reference sequence). V lost 7 bases to trimming and J lost 7 bases, with 14 bases between them. For the CDR3, the DNA is TGTGCCAGCAACCCCGTGTTAGTTAATGAGCAGTTCTTC. It encodes CASNPVLVNEQFF.

The CDR3 nucleotides read TGCGCCAGCAGCCAAGATTCGAGGGGCGTAAAGCCCCAGCATTTT. It yields the protein CASSQDSRGVKPQHF. The chain links TRBV4-3 to TRBJ1-5; TRBD1 is a possible D gene (5 bases). CDR1 and CDR2 from the germline V gene are LGHNA and YSLEER. V lost 0 bases to trimming and J lost 8 bases, with 14 bases between them. The CDR3 covers 15 residues.

This clonotype was counted many times. The chain uses TRBV12-3 or TRBV12-4 and TRBJ2-5, with a tentative D call TRBD1 (6 bases). This CDR3 has 16 residues. Deletions cut 3 bases from V and 2 bases from J, with 16 bases between. The CDR3 DNA is TGTGCCAGCAGTTTCTCCCTTAGACAGGTGCAAGAGACCCAGTACTTC. Translating it yields CASSFSLRQVQETQYF.

This clonotype has at least ten counts. This chain joins TRBV6-5 and TRBJ2-7; 7 bases align to TRBD1. Germline CDR1 is MNHEY and CDR2 is SVGAGI. The CDR3 runs 15 residues. V trimming: 2 bases; J trimming: 2 bases; junction bases outside the gene matches: 6. CDR3 sequence (DNA): TGTGCCAGCAGTTACGACCAGGGGGTCGCCTACGAGCAGTACTTC. Translation gives CASSYDQGVAYEQYF.

This clonotype was counted a few times. This chain uses TRBV11-1 with TRBJ2-2, with TRBD2 matching over 14 bases. CDR3 length equals 20 residues. Looked up from germline, CDR1 is SGHAT and CDR2 is FQDESV (reference sequence). Losses at the gene ends were 5 bases for V and 1 base for J; bases not matched to a gene: 12. CDR3 sequence: CASSDPGLAGDEWNTGELFF. CDR3 nucleotides: TGTGCCAGCAGCGACCCGGGACTAGCGGGAGACGAATGGAACACCGGGGAGCTGTTTTTT.

This clonotype was recorded many times. The CDR3 nucleotides are TGCAGCGTTCGGACAGGTTACGAGCAGTACTTC. The encoded protein is CSVRTGYEQYF. This chain joins TRBV29-1 and TRBJ2-7, with 7 bases lining up with TRBD1. The CDR3 totals 11 residues. The germline V gene encodes CDR1 SQVTM and CDR2 ANQGSEA. V was pared by 5 bases and J by 4 bases, with 2 bases of the junction left unmatched.

This clonotype was detected only a few times. CDR3: CSVESGALYGYTF. In DNA form, the CDR3 reads TGCAGCGTTGAATCAGGGGCCCTCTATGGCTACACCTTC. The V call is TRBV29-1, the J call TRBJ1-2; D might be TRBD1 (6 bases). With 2 bases removed from V and 4 bases from J, the gap between germline ends came to 11 bases. Germline V gives CDR1 SQVTM, CDR2 ANQGSEA. This CDR3 is 13 amino acids long.

There are many counts of this clonotype. The genes are TRBV27 and TRBJ2-1; 7 bases match TRBD2. The ends lost 2 bases at V and 7 bases at J; junction bases unmatched: 11. The CDR3 runs 16 residues. Germline V CDR1 and CDR2: MNHEY, SMNVEV (reference sequence). The chain's CDR3 is CASSLPPSGGINEQFF. CDR3 nucleotide sequence: TGTGCCAGCAGTTTACCCCCTAGCGGAGGAATAAATGAGCAGTTCTTC.

This clonotype was detected a few times. The CDR3 loop reads CASSLGWRGRYNEQFF. The CDR3 nucleotides are TGTGCCAGCAGCTTAGGGTGGCGGGGGAGGTACAATGAGCAGTTCTTC. This rearrangement joins TRBV11-2 to TRBJ2-1; 7 nucleotides align to TRBD2. Trimming at V came to 1 base and at J to 4 bases, leaving 7 bases not matched to a gene. The germline V gene has CDR1 SGHAT and CDR2 FQNNGV. The CDR3 sequence is 16 residues long.

This clonotype has a count of ten or more. The J gene is TRBJ1-5, the V gene TRBV15; D remains unclear. The CDR3 is 15 amino acids. Germline V lookup: CDR1 LNHNV, CDR2 YYDKDF (reference sequence). Trimming removed 3 bases from V and 3 bases from J, with 12 bases in between. The CDR3 coding sequence is TGTGCCACCAGCAGGGGTCGGAGGACCAATCAGCCCCAGCATTTT. Translated: CATSRGRRTNQPQHF. The variable domain in full, completed from reference TRBV15 and TRBJ1-5, reads DAMVIQNPRYQVTQFGKPVTLSCSQTLNHNVMYWYQQKSSQAPKLLFHYYDKDFNNEADTPDNFQSRRPNTSFCFLDIRSPGLGDTAMYLCATSRGRRTNQPQHFGDGTRLSIL.

The gene calls are TRBV19 and TRBJ2-1, with D hard to call. V was clipped by 0 bases and J by 0 bases, with 15 bases between them. The germline CDR1 and CDR2 sequences are LNHDA and SQIVND (reference sequence). The CDR3 totals 18 residues. CDR3 amino acids: CASSIDLTPPFSYNEQFF. The DNA of the CDR3 is TGTGCCAGTAGTATAGATTTGACTCCGCCTTTCTCCTACAATGAGCAGTTCTTC.

This clonotype was seen ten or more times. The chain recombines TRBV5-1 with TRBJ2-1; 11 positions agree with TRBD1. CDR1 SGHRS and CDR2 YFSETQ come from the germline V gene. Trimming cost V 4 bases and J 5 bases; bases outside gene matches: 5. This CDR3 has 15 amino acids. CDR3 bases: TGCGCCAGCAGCCGAGGACAGGGGGCAAACAATGAGCAGTTCTTC. It translates to CASSRGQGANNEQFF.

This clonotype was seen many times. The V and J genes are TRBV5-1 and TRBJ2-7; the D gene is possibly TRBD1 (5 bases). The germline V gene encodes CDR1 SGHRS and CDR2 YFSETQ. This CDR3 is 18 amino acids long. V dropped 1 base and J dropped 7 bases, with 27 bases sitting between them. The CDR3, as DNA: TGCGCCAGCAGCTTGCAGGGCGGTGGCGTACGGCGGCCGGCTGAGCAGTACTTC. This translates into CASSLQGGGVRRPAEQYF.

This clonotype showed up many times. The rearrangement joins TRBV4-3 to TRBJ2-4; 7 bases are shared with TRBD2. V shed 0 bases, J shed 1 base, and the junction held 3 bases outside the gene matches. The CDR3 length is 16 residues. From germline, CDR1 is LGHNA and CDR2 YSLEER. This chain's CDR3 is CASSQDREGAKNIQYF. The CDR3 nucleotides are TGCGCCAGCAGCCAAGATAGGGAGGGGGCCAAAAACATTCAGTACTTC.

This clonotype appeared a few times. The CDR3 spells CASSSPRLDTGELFF. As DNA, the CDR3 is TGTGCCAGCAGTTCCCCAAGACTAGACACCGGGGAGCTGTTTTTT. The chain recombines TRBV28 with TRBJ2-2, with a tentative D call TRBD2 (6 bases). Germline-derived CDR1 and CDR2 are MDHEN and SYDVKM. The V end lost 4 bases, the J end lost 3 bases, and 12 bases lay between the germline ends. This CDR3 region has 15 residues.

This clonotype has more than one count but fewer than ten. The chain has TRBV27 and TRBJ2-5; D tentatively fits TRBD1 or TRBD2 (6 bases each). Germline loops: CDR1 MNHEY, CDR2 SMNVEV (reference sequence). The CDR3 totals 15 residues. Between the trimmed V and J ends, which lost 2 bases and 5 bases, there was a span of 15 bases. The CDR3: CASSLRLLGGETQYF. DNA for the CDR3: TGTGCCAGCAGTTTAAGGCTTCTAGGGGGGGAGACCCAGTACTTC.

This clonotype occurred many times. This chain joins TRBV15 and TRBJ2-3, with D perhaps matching TRBD2 (5 bases). Germline V gene lookup returns CDR1 LNHNV and CDR2 YYDKDF (reference sequence). The V end lost 5 bases, the J end lost 5 bases, and 8 bases lay between the germline ends. This CDR3 region has 12 residues. CDR3 amino acids: CATSDYVDTQYF. CDR3 sequence (DNA): TGTGCCACCAGCGACTACGTAGATACGCAGTATTTT.

This clonotype has at least ten counts. The limits of the CDR3 on the DNA are not certain, so only TCRdb's listed CDR3 is given. The CDR3: CASSTSDRGRETQYF. The V gene is TRBV28, the J gene TRBJ2-5; no check of the table's D call, TRBD1, against the DNA was made. A total of 15 residues make up the CDR3, ends included. CDR1 and CDR2 (germline): MDHEN, SYDVKM.

There are a few counts of this clonotype. This rearrangement joins TRBV7-3 to TRBJ2-3; D might be TRBD1 (7 bases). The V and J ends lost 3 bases and 3 bases respectively, with 16 bases between them. Per the germline V gene, CDR1 is SGHTA and CDR2 is FQGTGA. The CDR3 covers 16 residues. CDR3: CASSLEGAMMTDTQYF. The DNA for the CDR3 is TGTGCCAGCAGCTTGGAGGGGGCGATGATGACAGATACGCAGTATTTT.

This clonotype was found many times. This chain connects TRBV5-1 to TRBJ2-7; the D is unclear. CDR3 length equals 14 residues. The V end was cut by 5 bases, the J end by 3 bases, with 15 bases between. CDR1 is SGHRS, CDR2 YFSETQ, per germline. The CDR3 spells CASSPRADGYEQYF. The CDR3 nucleotides read TGCGCCAGCAGTCCTAGGGCCGACGGCTACGAGCAGTACTTC.

J is TRBJ2-1 and V is TRBV30; perhaps D is TRBD1 or TRBD2 (10 bases each). The V gene's germline CDR1 is GTSNPN and CDR2 SVGIG (reference sequence). V was shortened by 5 bases and J by 7 bases, with 24 bases between the two germline ends. CDR3 size: 16 residues. DNA of the CDR3: TGTGCCTGGGACAGGGGGCTGGGACTAGCGACTAATGAGCAGTTCTTC. Its translation is CAWDRGLGLATNEQFF.

This clonotype was seen many times. As DNA, the CDR3 is TGTGCCAGCAGCTCAGATAGCGGGAGGGAGGAGACCCAGTACTTC. Encoded protein: CASSSDSGREETQYF. V is TRBV7-2 and J is TRBJ2-5; 11 nucleotides line up with TRBD2. This CDR3 is built from 15 residues. The trim removed 4 bases at V and 5 bases at J, leaving 6 bases unmatched. Looked up from germline, CDR1 is SGHTA and CDR2 is FQGNSA.

This clonotype appeared a few times. The chain links TRBV28 to TRBJ1-2, with 10 positions matching TRBD1. The trim removed 3 bases at V and 6 bases at J, leaving 4 bases unmatched. The CDR3 has 14 residues. Germline CDR1 is MDHEN and CDR2 is SYDVKM. CDR3 loop: CASSLGQGRNGYTF. The DNA of the CDR3 is TGTGCCAGCAGTTTGGGACAGGGGAGGAATGGCTACACCTTC.

This clonotype was found a few times. J is TRBJ1-1 and V is TRBV7-9; D is unresolved. The CDR3 runs to 12 residues. The V end lost 4 bases, the J end lost 7 bases, and 10 bases lay between the germline ends. The germline V gene has CDR1 SEHNR and CDR2 FQNEAQ (reference sequence). The CDR3 region is CASSYPGGEAFF. The CDR3 nucleotides read TGTGCCAGCAGCTACCCGGGAGGTGAAGCTTTCTTT. Drawing the rest from reference TRBV7-9 and TRBJ1-1, the complete variable domain is DTGVSQNPRHKITKRGQNVTFRCDPISEHNRLYWYRQTLGQGPEFLTYFQNEAQLEKSRLLSDRFSAERPKGSFSTLEIQRTEQGDSAMYLCASSYPGGEAFFGQGTRLTVV.

The chain carries TRBV7-2 and TRBJ1-4, with 7 bases identical to TRBD1. V trimming: 5 bases; J trimming: 3 bases; junction bases outside the gene matches: 3. The CDR3 contains 14 residues. The germline CDR1 and CDR2 sequences are SGHTA and FQGNSA. The CDR3 region has the DNA TGTGCCAGCAGCCTGACAGGGCCTAATGAAAAACTGTTTTTT. Encoded protein: CASSLTGPNEKLFF.

The table lists this clonotype with many counts. The CDR3: CASSYTNSNQPQHF. The CDR3 bases are TGTGCCAGCAGTTACACGAATAGCAATCAGCCCCAGCATTTT. The chain uses TRBV28 and TRBJ1-5; D unresolved. This CDR3 is built from 14 residues. The germline gives CDR1 MDHEN, CDR2 SYDVKM. V lost 4 bases and J lost 0, with 7 bases in between.

This clonotype came up many times. The chain recombines TRBV12-3 or TRBV12-4 with TRBJ2-3; D ambiguous. The V gene lost 4 bases and the J gene lost 0 bases, with 11 bases spanning the gap. This CDR3 comprises 15 residues. This CDR3 is CASSWTRASTDTQYF. The CDR3 DNA reads as TGTGCCAGCAGTTGGACCAGAGCCAGCACAGATACGCAGTATTTT.